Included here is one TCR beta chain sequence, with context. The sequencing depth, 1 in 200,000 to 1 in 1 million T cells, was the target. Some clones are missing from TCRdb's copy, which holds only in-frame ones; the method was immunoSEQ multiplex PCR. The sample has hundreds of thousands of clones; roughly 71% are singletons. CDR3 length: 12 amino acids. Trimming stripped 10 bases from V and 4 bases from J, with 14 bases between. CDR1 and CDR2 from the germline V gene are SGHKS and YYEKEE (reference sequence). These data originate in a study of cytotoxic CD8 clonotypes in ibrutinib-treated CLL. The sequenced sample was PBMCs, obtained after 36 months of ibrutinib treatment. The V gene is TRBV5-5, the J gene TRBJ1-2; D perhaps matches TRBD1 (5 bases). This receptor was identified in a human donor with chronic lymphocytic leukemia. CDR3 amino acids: CASRGVSYGYTF. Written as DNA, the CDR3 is TGTGCCTCCCGGGGGGTGAGCTATGGCTACACCTTC. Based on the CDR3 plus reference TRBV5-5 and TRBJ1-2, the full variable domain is DAGVTQSPTHLIKTRGQQVTLRCSPISGHKSVSWYQQVLGQGPQFIFQYYEKEERGRGNFPDRFSARQFPNYSSELNVNALLLGDSALYLCASRGVSYGYTFGSGTRLTVV.